The rows below give T cell receptor beta chains drawn from one sample of a study of blood T cell repertoires in COVID-19. Data came from immunoSEQ multiplex PCR; TCRdb stores just in-frame clones and leaves some out. The repertoire holds approximately 160,000 clones, with approximately 91% as singletons. The sample consisted of peripheral blood. These receptors were obtained from a man aged 45-65 years with acute or convalescent COVID-19. The CDR3 runs from the conserved cysteine through the conserved F or W. A D gene is named only where the DNA matches it firmly. Size tells how often a clone was seen (once, few, many) or the class of an expanded clone, and some rows leave it out.

clone size	J gene	D gene	V gene	CDR3 DNA	CDR3 protein
once	TRBJ2-5	TRBD1	TRBV5-4	TGTGCCAGCAGCTTCGGACAGGGAGTAGAGACCCAGTACTTC	CASSFGQGVETQYF
once	TRBJ2-5	-	TRBV24-1	TGTGCCACCAGTGATTCGGGGGGCCTGGAGACCCAGTACTTC	CATSDSGGLETQYF
-	TRBJ2-3	-	TRBV6-5	TGTGCCAGCAGTACCGCAGCGGGCACAGATACGCAGTATTTT	CASSTAAGTDTQYF
-	TRBJ2-7	-	TRBV18	TGTGCCAGCTCACCAGTACAGGCCAGCTCCTACGAGCAGTACTTC	CASSPVQASSYEQYF
-	TRBJ2-3	-	TRBV6-5	TGTGCCAGCAGATTTACAGGGCCAGATACGCAGTATTTT	CASRFTGPDTQYF
-	TRBJ1-3	-	TRBV28	TGTGCCAGCAGTTCCCGACTGCCATCATTGGACACCATATATTTT	CASSSRLPSLDTIYF
-	TRBJ2-2	TRBD2	TRBV24-1	TGTGCCACCAGTGATTGGACTAGCGGGACCACCGGGGAGCTGTTTTTT	CATSDWTSGTTGELFF
-	TRBJ2-7	-	TRBV7-9	TGTGCCAGCAGCTTAGGTTTCCTCTACGAGCAGTACTTC	CASSLGFLYEQYF
-	TRBJ1-1	-	TRBV18	TGTGCCAGCTCACCACGTGAAGCAAGAGACACTGAAGCTTTCTTT	CASSPREARDTEAFF
-	TRBJ1-2	-	TRBV28	TGTGCCAGCAGTTTGCAAACTACTCATGGCTACACCTTC	CASSLQTTHGYTF
-	TRBJ2-3	TRBD2	TRBV2	TGTGCCAGCCGCTGGACTAGCCAAACGGGGGATACGCAGTATTTT	CASRWTSQTGDTQYF
-	TRBJ1-2	-	TRBV28	TGTGCCAGCAGCACCTTTGGGGCCCCTAACTATGGCTACACCTTC	CASSTFGAPNYGYTF
once	TRBJ1-6	-	TRBV6-5	TGTGCCAGCAGACCCTCGGGGGTACATAATTCACCCCTCCACTTT	CASRPSGVHNSPLHF
-	TRBJ2-7	TRBD2	TRBV29-1	TGCAGCGTTGAGGGGACTAGCGGGAGTCTCGAGCAGTACTTC	CSVEGTSGSLEQYF
-	TRBJ1-5	-	TRBV19	TGTGCCAGTAGTGATAGCAGGGTCTCTCAGCCCCAGCATTTT	CASSDSRVSQPQHF
-	TRBJ2-3	-	TRBV28	TGTGCCAGCAGTTTCGGGATGGGCTGGCAGGACTGGGATACGCAGTATTTT	CASSFGMGWQDWDTQYF
-	TRBJ2-6	-	TRBV30	TGTGCCTGGAGGGTAGCTGGGGCCAACGTCCTGACTTTC	CAWRVAGANVLTF
-	TRBJ2-2	-	TRBV29-1	TGCAGCGTCGACGGACAATTGAACACCGGGGAGCTGTTTTTT	CSVDGQLNTGELFF
-	TRBJ2-7	-	TRBV24-1	TGTGCCACCAGTGGAGGAGGGAGCTACGAGCAGTACTTC	CATSGGGSYEQYF
-	TRBJ2-2	-	TRBV6-5	TGTGCCAGCAGTTACTCGGTTGGACAGTTCACCGGGGAGCTGTTTTTT	CASSYSVGQFTGELFF
-	TRBJ2-3	-	TRBV14	TGTGCCAGCAGCGTCACCTGGAGTCTTACAGGCTCTAGCACAGATACGCAGTATTTT	CASSVTWSLTGSSTDTQYF
-	TRBJ1-1	TRBD1	TRBV10-2	TGCGCCAGCAGGATAGACGGGACAGGGGAAGAAATTAGTGAAGCTTTCTTT	CASRIDGTGEEISEAFF
-	TRBJ2-1	TRBD2	TRBV2	TGTGCCAGCAGTGGCCCTCTAGCGGCTAAATACAATGAGCAGTTCTTC	CASSGPLAAKYNEQFF
-	TRBJ1-3	-	TRBV9	TGTGCCAGCAGCGTAGGGGAGGGAGACACCATATATTTT	CASSVGEGDTIYF
-	TRBJ1-3	-	TRBV7-2	TGTGCCAGCAGCCTCTATCCGGGATGGGGAAACACCATATATTTT	CASSLYPGWGNTIYF
-	TRBJ1-1	TRBD1	TRBV5-4	TGTGCCAGCAGCCGACAGGGCGAGAACACTGAAGCTTTCTTT	CASSRQGENTEAFF
-	TRBJ2-1	-	TRBV5-4	TGTGCCAGCAGCTTGCCGACTAGTATCCATGAGCAGTTCTTC	CASSLPTSIHEQFF
-	TRBJ1-2	-	TRBV7-9	TGTGCCAGCAGCTTAGCTTCGAGGGGGGGAAAGTATGGCTACACCTTC	CASSLASRGGKYGYTF
-	TRBJ1-2	-	TRBV28	TGTGCCAGCAGTCTTTCCCGAGGGGGCTATGGCTACACCTTC	CASSLSRGGYGYTF
-	TRBJ2-1	TRBD2	TRBV5-5	TGTGCCAGCAGCTTGGAGGGCGGGAGGCGATACAATGAGCAGTTCTTC	CASSLEGGRRYNEQFF
-	TRBJ2-7	-	TRBV6-5	TGTGCCAGCAGACTGAACCGGGCCTACGAGCAGTACTTC	CASRLNRAYEQYF
-	TRBJ2-5	TRBD2	TRBV24-1	TGTGCCACCGCTCGGGGGGGCCTGGAGACCCAGTACTTC	CATARGGLETQYF